The rows below give T cell receptor beta chains drawn from one sample of a study of OX40 agonist ivuxolimab in advanced cancers. The data were produced by immunoSEQ multiplex PCR, yet TCRdb's version contains in-frame clones alone and is incomplete. Of 100,000 to 110,000 clones in the sample, about nine tenths were seen once. Specimen: CD4+ or CD8+ T cells sorted from blood, collected in a trial of the OX40 agonist ivuxolimab. The receptor set was obtained from an adult with an advanced solid tumor such as melanoma, head and neck, liver or kidney cancer. CDR3s include the opening cysteine and the closing phenylalanine or tryptophan. The order of the fields is J gene, clone size, D gene, V gene, CDR3 DNA, CDR3 protein. The D gene is left open where the match is weak. Size values are once, few and many counts, or a class for expanded clones, and some rows have none.

TRBJ1-1 . TRBD1 TRBV19 TGTGCCAGTAGTTTCGGGACAGGGGGCACTGAAGCTTTCTTT CASSFGTGGTEAFF
TRBJ1-1 once . TRBV29-1 TGCAGCGTTGAGGGCGAGCCGAATAACGCTTTCTTT CSVEGEPNNAFF
TRBJ2-7 . . TRBV5-3 TGTGCCAGAAGCTTGTGGGCGGACACCTACGAGCAGTACTTC CARSLWADTYEQYF
TRBJ2-7 . TRBD1 TRBV27 TGTGCCAGCAGTCCCAGGGACAGCAGGGACGAGCAGTACTTC CASSPRDSRDEQYF
TRBJ2-2 . TRBD2 TRBV5-4 TGTGCCAGCAGCCTTATTGGGAGGGGCACCGGGGAGCTGTTTTTT CASSLIGRGTGELFF
TRBJ1-2 . . TRBV27 TGTGCCAGCAGTCCGAATATACCCCCTCGGGACCGCTCGGGCTACACCTTC CASSPNIPPRDRSGYTF
TRBJ2-1 . TRBD2 TRBV7-9 TGTGCCAGCAGCTCGACTAGCGGGGCATACAATGAGCAGTTCTTC CASSSTSGAYNEQFF
TRBJ1-2 . . TRBV2 TGTGCCAGCAGTGAACTGTCAGGGGACTATGGCTACACCTTC CASSELSGDYGYTF
TRBJ2-1 . TRBD2 TRBV4-2 TGTGCCAGCAGCCAAGTAGGAGTGCGTTTAGCGGGAAACAATGAGCAGTTCTTC CASSQVGVRLAGNNEQFF
TRBJ2-1 . TRBD2 TRBV7-8 TGTGCCAGCAGCTTAGGAGCGGGACTAGCGGGAGACAATGAGCAGTTCTTC CASSLGAGLAGDNEQFF
TRBJ1-5 . . TRBV6-1 TGTGCCAGCAGTGAGGTCGAACCCCAGCATTTT CASSEVEPQHF
TRBJ2-7 . . TRBV7-3 TGTGCCAGCAGCTTTCGGGGAGGAGCCCCTCGGGAGCAGTACTTC CASSFRGGAPREQYF
TRBJ1-1 . TRBD1 TRBV29-1 TGCAGCGTTGCCCCCGGGACAGGGGGCGGCACTGAGGCTTTCTTT CSVAPGTGGGTEAFF
TRBJ2-2 once . TRBV6-1 TGTGCCAGCAGAGAAGGGAGTTGGTGGAACACCGGGGAGCTGTTTTTT CASREGSWWNTGELFF
TRBJ1-1 few . TRBV10-2 TGCGCCAGCAGCCTACAAGACACTGAAGCTTTCTTT CASSLQDTEAFF
TRBJ2-7 . . TRBV5-4 TGTGCCAGCAGCTTGGGACAGTTGTACGAGCAGTACTTC CASSLGQLYEQYF
TRBJ1-1 . . TRBV5-1 TGCGCCAGCAGCCTAACAGACCGGACTGAAGCTTTCTTT CASSLTDRTEAFF
TRBJ2-7 . . TRBV27 TGTGCCAGCAGTCTCTATGTATCGGACGAGCAGTACTTC CASSLYVSDEQYF
TRBJ2-3 . . TRBV27 TGTGCCAGCAGCATCGCCCATACGCAGTATTTT CASSIAHTQYF
TRBJ2-1 medium-sized TRBD2 TRBV10-1 TGCGCCAGCAGTGGCCCGGGACTAGCGGGGGGCAACGAGCAGTTCTTC CASSGPGLAGGNEQFF
TRBJ2-2 . TRBD2 TRBV6-1 TGTGCCAGCAGCGGGACTAGAGCCTCCGGGGAGCTGTTTTTT CASSGTRASGELFF
TRBJ2-3 . TRBD2 TRBV4-1 TGCGCCAGCAGCCAAGACCCTAGCGGGAGCACAGATACGCAGTATTTT CASSQDPSGSTDTQYF
TRBJ2-5 . . TRBV5-1 TGCGCCAGCAGCCCCCCCTGGGGGGAGTGGGAAGAGACCCAGTACTTC CASSPPWGEWEETQYF